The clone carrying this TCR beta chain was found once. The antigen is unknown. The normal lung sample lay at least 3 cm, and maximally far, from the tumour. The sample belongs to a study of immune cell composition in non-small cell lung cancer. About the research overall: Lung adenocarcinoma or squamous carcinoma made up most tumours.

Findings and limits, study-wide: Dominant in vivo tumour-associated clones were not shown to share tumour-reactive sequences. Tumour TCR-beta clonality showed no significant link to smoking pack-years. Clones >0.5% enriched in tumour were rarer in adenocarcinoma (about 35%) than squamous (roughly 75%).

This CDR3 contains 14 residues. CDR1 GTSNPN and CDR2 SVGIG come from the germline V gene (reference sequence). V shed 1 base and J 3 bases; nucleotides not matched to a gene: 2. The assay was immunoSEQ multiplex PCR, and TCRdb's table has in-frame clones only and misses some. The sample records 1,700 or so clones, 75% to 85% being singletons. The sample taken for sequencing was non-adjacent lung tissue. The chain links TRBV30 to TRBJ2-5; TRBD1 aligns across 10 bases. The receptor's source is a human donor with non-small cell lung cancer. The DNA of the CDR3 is TGTGCCTGGAGTGCGGGACAGGGGAAAGAGACCCAGTACTTC. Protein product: CAWSAGQGKETQYF.